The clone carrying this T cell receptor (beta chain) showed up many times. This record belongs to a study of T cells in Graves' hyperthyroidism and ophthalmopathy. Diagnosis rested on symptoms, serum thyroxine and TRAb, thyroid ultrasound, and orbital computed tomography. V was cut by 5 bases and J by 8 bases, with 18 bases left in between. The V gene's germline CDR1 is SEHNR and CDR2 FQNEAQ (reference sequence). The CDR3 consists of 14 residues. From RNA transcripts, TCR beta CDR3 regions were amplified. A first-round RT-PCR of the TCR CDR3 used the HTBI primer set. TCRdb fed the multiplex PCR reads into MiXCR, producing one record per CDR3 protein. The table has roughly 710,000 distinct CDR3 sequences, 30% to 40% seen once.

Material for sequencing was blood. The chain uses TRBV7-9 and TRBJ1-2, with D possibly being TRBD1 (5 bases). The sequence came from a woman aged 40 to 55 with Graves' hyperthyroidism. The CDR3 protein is CASSKPGPAIGYTF. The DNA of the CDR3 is TGTGCCAGCAGCAAACCGGGACCGGCTATCGGCTACACCTTC.